Shown below are 9 T cell receptor beta chains from a single sample sequenced in a study of spatial heterogeneity in lung cancer. Described time point: sample taken at primary tumor resection. Each CDR3 protein is one row after TCRdb ran MiXCR on the 5' RACE reads. The sample contains approximately 22,000 distinct CDR3 sequences, around 5.3% of which appear only once. Here the sequenced sample was PBMCs, taken at surgery. The receptors come from a male donor with early-stage non-small cell lung cancer.

This clonotype was counted ten times or more. The chain is built from TRBV19 and TRBJ2-7; 9 positions match TRBD1. CDR1 and CDR2 (germline): LNHDA, SQIVND (reference sequence). V was clipped by 3 bases and J by 1 base; unmatched bases: 7. CDR3 length: 16 residues. In nucleotides, the CDR3 is TGTGCCAGTAGTATGGTACAGGGGGCAGGATCCTACGAGCAGTACTTC. It yields the protein CASSMVQGAGSYEQYF.

This clonotype occurred many times. CDR3 DNA: TGTGCCAGCAGTTACGCCAGAACCCAGCATTTT. Residues: CASSYARTQHF. This chain links TRBV6-2 or TRBV6-3 with TRBJ1-5; D not resolved. The V end lost 2 bases, the J end lost 11 bases, and 7 bases lay between the germline ends. This CDR3 comprises 11 residues. Germline CDR1 MNHEY, CDR2 SVGEGT.

In this sample, this clonotype turned up many times. V usage is TRBV30 and J usage is TRBJ2-5; D might be TRBD1 (5 bases). This CDR3 spans 13 amino acids. Trimming left V 2 bases short and J 3 bases short, with 10 bases between. In germline, CDR1 is GTSNPN, CDR2 SVGIG (reference sequence). The DNA for the CDR3 is TGTGCCTGGAGTAGACAGCCAAAAGAGACCCAGTACTTC. It codes for CAWSRQPKETQYF.

This clonotype came up many times. The chain couples TRBV7-2 to TRBJ2-7; D is unclear. This CDR3 is 15 amino acids long. The germline V and J ends were trimmed by 1 base and 3 bases, with 13 bases remaining between them. Germline CDR1 is SGHTA and CDR2 is FQGNSA. The CDR3 DNA reads TGTGCCAGCAGCTTAGTTGCCGGTTTCCACTACGAGCAGTACTTC. Residues: CASSLVAGFHYEQYF.

The table lists this clonotype with many counts. The chain recombines TRBV20-1 with TRBJ2-7; 8 bases align to TRBD2. The CDR3 totals 12 residues. Germline V gene data show CDR1 as DFQATT and CDR2 as SNEGSKA (reference sequence). Losses at the gene ends were 1 base for V and 10 bases for J; bases not matched to a gene: 6. The CDR3 spells CSARGSGDFQYF. The CDR3 DNA reads TGCAGTGCTAGAGGTAGCGGGGATTTCCAGTACTTC.

This clonotype was found many times. The V gene is TRBV2, the J gene TRBJ2-1; perhaps TRBD2 as D (6 bases). Germline V gene sequence: CDR1 SNHLY, CDR2 FYNNEI. This CDR3 is built from 13 residues. The V end was cut by 6 bases, the J end by 4 bases, with 10 bases between. In DNA, the CDR3 is TGTGCCAGCAGAGTGGGGGGATACAATGAGCAGTTCTTC. Residues: CASRVGGYNEQFF.

There are many counts of this clonotype. The chain links TRBV19 to TRBJ2-2, with D tentatively TRBD1 or TRBD2 (6 bases each). V gave up 10 bases and J gave up 1 base, with 13 bases separating them. Germline V gene sequence: CDR1 LNHDA, CDR2 SQIVND (reference sequence). There are 14 residues in the CDR3. CDR3 nucleotide sequence: TGTGCCACCTTACAGGGAGGGAACACCGGGGAGCTGTTTTTT. It is translated as CATLQGGNTGELFF.

This clonotype was picked up a small number of times. The V and J genes are TRBV6-2 or TRBV6-3 and TRBJ2-5, with 7 bases fitting TRBD1. CDR1 MNHEY and CDR2 SVGEGT come from the germline V gene. J was trimmed by 3 bases and V by 7 bases; bases with no gene match: 11. The CDR3 totals 15 residues. The CDR3 region has the DNA TGTGCCAGCACCAGACACGGACAGGAAAAAGAGACCCAGTACTTC. As protein: CASTRHGQEKETQYF.

This clonotype was observed at least ten times. The chain recombines TRBV19 with TRBJ2-1; D call uncertain. This CDR3 region has 12 residues. Looked up from germline, CDR1 is LNHDA and CDR2 is SQIVND (reference sequence). V was shortened by 8 bases and J by 10 bases, with 15 bases between the two germline ends. The CDR3 region has the DNA TGTGCCAGTCTAGACTCGCTTGGGGAGCAGTTCTTC. Amino acid sequence: CASLDSLGEQFF.